Below, 18 T cell receptor beta chains from the same sample are listed, as sequenced in a study of blood T cell repertoires in COVID-19. Sequencing was performed with immunoSEQ multiplex PCR; in TCRdb, only in-frame clones are kept and a portion is missing. The sample carries roughly 300,000 clones, approximately 91% recorded once. Material: peripheral blood. All receptors derive from a woman aged 25-40 years with COVID-19, enrolled during active disease.

The CDR3 loop is CASSLDGTSGYNEQFF. The CDR3 nucleotides are TGCGCCAGCAGCTTGGACGGGACTAGCGGCTACAATGAGCAGTTCTTC. The rearrangement joins TRBV5-1 to TRBJ2-1; 11 nucleotides agree with TRBD2. Trimming cost V 0 bases and J 3 bases; bases outside gene matches: 2. The germline CDR1 and CDR2 sequences are SGHRS and YFSETQ. The CDR3 spans 16 residues.

The CDR3 loop reads CASSWDWTGGMNTEAFF. CDR3 in DNA: TGTGCCAGCAGCTGGGACTGGACAGGGGGTATGAACACTGAAGCTTTCTTT. This rearrangement joins TRBV5-6 to TRBJ1-1; 10 bases match TRBD1. The J segment lost 0 bases and the V segment lost 3 bases, leaving 8 bases of the junction unmatched. The length of the CDR3 is 17 residues. CDR1 and CDR2 (germline): SGHDT, YYEEEE.

V gene TRBV30 combines with J gene TRBJ1-1; D is perhaps TRBD1 (5 bases). V gave up 4 bases and J gave up 12 bases, with 15 bases separating them. Germline lookup yields CDR1 GTSNPN and CDR2 SVGIG (reference sequence). This CDR3 contains 11 residues. The CDR3 loop reads CAWTAGLSTFF. The CDR3 bases are TGTGCCTGGACTGCGGGACTGTCAACTTTCTTT.

The chain recombines TRBV5-4 with TRBJ2-7; TRBD2 is a possible D gene (5 bases). Germline V CDR1 and CDR2: SGHNT, YYREEE (reference sequence). The CDR3 contains 15 residues. V was trimmed by 0 bases and J by 4 bases, leaving 14 bases between them. The CDR3 coding sequence is TGTGCCAGCAGCTTGGAATCAGGACTGATATACGAGCAGTACTTC. Protein product: CASSLESGLIYEQYF.

The V gene is TRBV19, the J gene TRBJ1-5; TRBD1 might be the D (5 bases). Germline CDR1 reads LNHDA; CDR2 reads SQIVND (reference sequence). The CDR3 is 14 residues long. The V gene lost 5 bases and the J gene lost 7 bases, with 15 bases spanning the gap. The CDR3 bases are TGTGCCAGTAGTCCCACAGGTTTGGACCAGCCCCAGCATTTT. Its protein product is CASSPTGLDQPQHF.

The J gene is TRBJ2-1, the V gene TRBV30; a possible D gene is TRBD2 (5 bases). This CDR3 is built from 16 residues. Trimming removed 0 bases at V and 5 bases at J, with 17 bases between. Germline V gives CDR1 GTSNPN, CDR2 SVGIG (reference sequence). DNA of the CDR3: TGTGCCTGGAGTGTACGTCTGGGGTCGGGGAACAATGAGCAGTTCTTC. Translating it yields CAWSVRLGSGNNEQFF.

The CDR3 DNA reads as TGTGCCACTACTTGGACTGTCTCTAGCACAGATACGCAGTATTTT. Translation gives CATTWTVSSTDTQYF. V and J are TRBV24-1 and TRBJ2-3; possible D gene TRBD2, 5 bases. V lost 10 bases and J lost 0, with 16 bases in between. Germline V lookup: CDR1 KGHDR, CDR2 SFDVKD. The CDR3 is 15 amino acids.

The rearrangement links TRBV19 to TRBJ2-1, with 7 positions matching TRBD2. Germline CDR1 LNHDA, CDR2 SQIVND (reference sequence). This CDR3 is 18 amino acids long. V lost 6 bases to trimming and J lost 0 bases; unmatched junction nucleotides: 14. Written as DNA, the CDR3 is TGTGCCAGTAGGAAAGGGGAGGGCCTCTTGAGCTCCTACAATGAGCAGTTCTTC. It encodes CASRKGEGLLSSYNEQFF.

This chain connects TRBV29-1 to TRBJ2-7; weak D call: TRBD1 (6 bases). CDR1 is SQVTM, CDR2 ANQGSEA, per germline. V was clipped by 2 bases and J by 4 bases, with 12 bases between them. The CDR3 is 13 residues long. The CDR3 coding sequence is TGCAGCGTTGAATGGTCAGGACAGTACGAGCAGTACTTC. Its translation: CSVEWSGQYEQYF.

The genes are TRBV15 and TRBJ1-2, with D possibly matching TRBD1 (5 bases). V was trimmed by 0 bases and J by 14 bases, leaving 19 bases between them. This CDR3 comprises 14 residues. Germline values: CDR1 LNHNV, CDR2 YYDKDF (reference sequence). CDR3 in amino acids: CATSRDRGPGVYTF. The CDR3 DNA reads TGTGCCACCAGCAGAGATCGGGGACCGGGGGTTTATACCTTC.

V usage is TRBV6-5 and J usage is TRBJ1-1; D possibly corresponds to TRBD1 (6 bases). The length of the CDR3 is 13 residues. Germline V gene lookup returns CDR1 MNHEY and CDR2 SVGAGI. Trimming took off 6 bases at V and 8 bases at J, with 16 bases between the two ends. CDR3 nucleotide sequence: TGTGCCAGCAGGACCTTGGGGGCAGGGGAAGCTTTCTTT. It specifies CASRTLGAGEAFF.

This chain links TRBV5-1 with TRBJ2-5, with 9 bases fitting TRBD1. The ends lost 0 bases at V and 4 bases at J; junction bases unmatched: 4. The CDR3 length is 15 residues. Germline loops: CDR1 SGHRS, CDR2 YFSETQ. The CDR3 loop reads CASSLGTGVGETQYF. The CDR3 DNA is TGCGCCAGCAGCTTGGGGACAGGGGTTGGAGAGACCCAGTACTTC.

The V gene is TRBV5-6, the J gene TRBJ1-2, with 9 nucleotides matching TRBD1. CDR1 is SGHDT, CDR2 YYEEEE, per germline. V shed 4 bases, J shed 2 bases, and the junction held 9 bases outside the gene matches. This CDR3 is 16 amino acids long. CDR3 sequence (DNA): TGTGCCAGCAGCGCACCGGGACAGGGTTGGAACTATGGCTACACCTTC. This codes for CASSAPGQGWNYGYTF.

CDR3 residues: CASSPPYTDTQYF. DNA of the CDR3: TGCGCCAGCAGCCCCCCTTACACAGATACGCAGTATTTT. The chain combines TRBV5-1 with TRBJ2-3, with D unclear. The germline CDR1 and CDR2 sequences are SGHRS and YFSETQ. There are 13 residues in the CDR3. Trimming removed 4 bases at V and 2 bases at J, with 8 bases between. Complete variable domain (other parts from reference TRBV5-1 and TRBJ2-3): KAGVTQTPRYLIKTRGQQVTLSCSPISGHRSVSWYQQTPGQGLQFLFEYFSETQRNKGNFPGRFSGRQFSNSRSEMNVSTLELGDSALYLCASSPPYTDTQYFGPGTRLTVL.

The chain uses TRBV28 and TRBJ2-7, with D perhaps matching TRBD2 (6 bases). Trimming took 3 bases from V and 3 from J, leaving 12 bases between them. The CDR3 loop spans 14 amino acids. Germline values: CDR1 MDHEN, CDR2 SYDVKM. CDR3 amino acids: CASSLGGGVYEQYF. In nucleotides, the CDR3 is TGTGCCAGCAGTTTGGGAGGTGGGGTCTACGAGCAGTACTTC.

This chain joins TRBV5-1 and TRBJ2-1; D may be TRBD2 (5 bases). V lost 3 bases and J 10 bases, leaving 14 bases between the germline ends. The germline V gene encodes CDR1 SGHRS and CDR2 YFSETQ. CDR3 length equals 13 residues. The CDR3 protein is CASSWETIREQFF. As DNA, the CDR3 is TGCGCCAGCAGCTGGGAGACAATTCGAGAGCAGTTCTTC.

The rearrangement uses TRBV6-1 and TRBJ2-3; D remains unclear. Germline CDR1 reads MNHNS; CDR2 reads SASEGT. CDR3 length equals 14 residues. Trimming stripped 2 bases from V and 4 bases from J, with 10 bases between. CDR3 in DNA: TGTGCCAGCAGTGAATTTTTAGCCGCAGATACGCAGTATTTT. Encoded protein: CASSEFLAADTQYF.

The rearrangement links TRBV5-6 to TRBJ2-3; D ambiguous. The length of the CDR3 is 16 residues. The V end was cut by 0 bases, the J end by 1 base, with 12 bases between. CDR1 and CDR2 (germline): SGHDT, YYEEEE. Written as DNA, the CDR3 is TGTGCCAGCAGCTTGGCCCCAGACCGGGGCACAGATACGCAGTATTTT. This encodes CASSLAPDRGTDTQYF.